This T cell receptor beta chain was sequenced in a study of CD8 T cells in Susac syndrome. Points from the study as a whole: An acknowledgment was made by the study that its TCR sequencing and HLA analysis involved relatively few individuals.

Random hexamers primed reverse transcription of about 0.5 to 1 ug RNA. TCR beta CDR3 was amplified by immunoSEQ covering 54 Vbeta and 13 Jbeta. TCRdb reprocessed the immunoSEQ multiplex PCR reads via MiXCR and lists one record per CDR3 protein. The data hold 250,000 to 300,000 distinct CDR3 sequences, with 70% to 90% observed a single time. Worth noting for this clonotype: Antigen: not known.

The CDR3 is 15 residues long. Germline V gene sequence: CDR1 MNHEY, CDR2 SVGAGI. V was clipped by 0 bases and J by 4 bases, with 9 bases between them. The sample taken for sequencing was CD8+ T cells from PBMCs. This receptor was taken from a human donor with multiple sclerosis. This sequence joins TRBV6-5 and TRBJ2-2, with a weak D call TRBD2 (5 bases). CDR3 DNA sequence: TGTGCCAGCAGTTACTCCAGGCTAGCCACCGGGGAGCTGTTTTTT. It yields the protein CASSYSRLATGELFF.